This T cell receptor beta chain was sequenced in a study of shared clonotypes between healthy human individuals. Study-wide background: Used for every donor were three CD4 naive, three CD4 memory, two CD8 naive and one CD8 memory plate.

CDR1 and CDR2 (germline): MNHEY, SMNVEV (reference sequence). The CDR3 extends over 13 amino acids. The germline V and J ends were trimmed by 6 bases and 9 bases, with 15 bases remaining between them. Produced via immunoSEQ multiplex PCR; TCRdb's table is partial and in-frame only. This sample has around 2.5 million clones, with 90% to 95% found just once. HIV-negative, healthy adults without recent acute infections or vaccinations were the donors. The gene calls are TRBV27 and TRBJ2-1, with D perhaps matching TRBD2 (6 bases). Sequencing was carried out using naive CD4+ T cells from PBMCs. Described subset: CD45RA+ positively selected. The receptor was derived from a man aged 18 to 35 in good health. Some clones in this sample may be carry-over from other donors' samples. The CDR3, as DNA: TGTGCCAGCAGACCCCACGAGGAGGGTGAGCAGTTCTTC. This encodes CASRPHEEGEQFF.